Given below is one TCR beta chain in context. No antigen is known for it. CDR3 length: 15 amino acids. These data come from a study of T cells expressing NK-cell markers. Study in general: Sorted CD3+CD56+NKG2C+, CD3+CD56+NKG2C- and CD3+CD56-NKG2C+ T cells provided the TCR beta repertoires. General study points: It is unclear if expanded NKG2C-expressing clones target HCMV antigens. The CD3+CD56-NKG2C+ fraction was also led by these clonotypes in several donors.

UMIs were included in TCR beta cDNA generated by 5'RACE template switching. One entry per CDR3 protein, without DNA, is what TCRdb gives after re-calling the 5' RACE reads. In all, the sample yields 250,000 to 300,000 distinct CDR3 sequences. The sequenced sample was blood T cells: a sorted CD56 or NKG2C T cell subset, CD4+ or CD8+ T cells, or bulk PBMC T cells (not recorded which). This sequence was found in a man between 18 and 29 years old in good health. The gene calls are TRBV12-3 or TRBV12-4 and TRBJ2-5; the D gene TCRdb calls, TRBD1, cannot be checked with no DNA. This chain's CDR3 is CASSPGQGVRETQYF.